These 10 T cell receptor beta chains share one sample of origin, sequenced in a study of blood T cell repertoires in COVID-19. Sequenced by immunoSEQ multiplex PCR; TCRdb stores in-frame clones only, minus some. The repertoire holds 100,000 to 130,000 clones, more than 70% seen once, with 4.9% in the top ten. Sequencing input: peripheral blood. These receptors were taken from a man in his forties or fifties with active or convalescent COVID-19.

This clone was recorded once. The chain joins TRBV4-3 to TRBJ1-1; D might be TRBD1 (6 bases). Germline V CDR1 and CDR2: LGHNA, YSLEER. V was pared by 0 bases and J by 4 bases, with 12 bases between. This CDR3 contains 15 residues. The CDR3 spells CASSQDRGGGTEAFF. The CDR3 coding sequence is TGCGCCAGCAGCCAAGACAGGGGTGGGGGCACTGAAGCTTTCTTT.

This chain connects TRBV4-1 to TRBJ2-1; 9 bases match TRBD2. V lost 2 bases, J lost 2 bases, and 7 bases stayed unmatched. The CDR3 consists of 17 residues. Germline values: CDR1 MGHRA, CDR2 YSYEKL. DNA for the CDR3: TGCGCCAGCAGCCAATACCCCCAGCGGGAGGCCTACAATGAGCAGTTCTTC. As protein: CASSQYPQREAYNEQFF.

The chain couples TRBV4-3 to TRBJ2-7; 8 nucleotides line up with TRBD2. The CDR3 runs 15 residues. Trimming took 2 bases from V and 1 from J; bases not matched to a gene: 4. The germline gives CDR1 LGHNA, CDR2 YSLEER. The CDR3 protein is CASSQTSGRSYEQYF. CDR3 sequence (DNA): TGCGCCAGCAGCCAAACTAGCGGACGATCCTACGAGCAGTACTTC.

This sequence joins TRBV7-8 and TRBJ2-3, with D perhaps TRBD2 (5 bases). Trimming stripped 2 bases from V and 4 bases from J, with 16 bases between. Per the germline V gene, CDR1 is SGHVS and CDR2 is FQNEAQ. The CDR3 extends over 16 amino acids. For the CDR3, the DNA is TGTGCCAGCAGCTTACTTAACGGGAATGGCGCAGATACGCAGTATTTT. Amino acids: CASSLLNGNGADTQYF.

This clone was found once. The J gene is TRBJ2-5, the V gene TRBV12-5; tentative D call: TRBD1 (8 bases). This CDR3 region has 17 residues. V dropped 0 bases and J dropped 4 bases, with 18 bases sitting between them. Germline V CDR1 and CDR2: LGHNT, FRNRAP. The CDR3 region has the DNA TGTGCTAGTGGTTTGGTAGTGGGCAACAGGGGGGGAGAGACCCAGTACTTC. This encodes CASGLVVGNRGGETQYF.

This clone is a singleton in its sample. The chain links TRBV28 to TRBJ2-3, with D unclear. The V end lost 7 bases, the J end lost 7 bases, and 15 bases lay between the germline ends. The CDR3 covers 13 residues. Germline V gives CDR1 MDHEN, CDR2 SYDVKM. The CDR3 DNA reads TGTGCCAGCACTGGGCTGACCCGGTATACGCAGTATTTT. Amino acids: CASTGLTRYTQYF.

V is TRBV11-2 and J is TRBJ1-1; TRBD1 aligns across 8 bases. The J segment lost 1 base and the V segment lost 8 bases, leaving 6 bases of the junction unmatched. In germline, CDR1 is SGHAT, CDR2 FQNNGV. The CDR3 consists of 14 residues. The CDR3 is CASGQGAANTEAFF. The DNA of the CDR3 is TGTGCCAGCGGACAGGGTGCCGCGAACACTGAAGCTTTCTTT.

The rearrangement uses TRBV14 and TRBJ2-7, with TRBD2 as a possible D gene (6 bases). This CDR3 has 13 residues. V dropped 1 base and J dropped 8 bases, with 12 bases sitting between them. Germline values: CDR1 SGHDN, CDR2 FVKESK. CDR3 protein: CASSQVGTPQQYF. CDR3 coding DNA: TGTGCCAGCAGCCAAGTTGGGACTCCGCAGCAGTACTTC.

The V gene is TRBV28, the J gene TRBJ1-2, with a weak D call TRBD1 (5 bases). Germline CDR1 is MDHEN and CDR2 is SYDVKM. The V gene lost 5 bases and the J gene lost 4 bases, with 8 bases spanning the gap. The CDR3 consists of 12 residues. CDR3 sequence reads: CASSDRGYGYTF. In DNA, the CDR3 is TGTGCCAGCAGTGATAGGGGCTATGGCTACACCTTC.

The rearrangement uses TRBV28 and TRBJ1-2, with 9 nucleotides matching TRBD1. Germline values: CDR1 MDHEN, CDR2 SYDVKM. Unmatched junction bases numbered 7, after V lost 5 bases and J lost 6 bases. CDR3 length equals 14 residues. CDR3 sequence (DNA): TGTGCCAGCAGTGGGTGGACAGGGGTGAATGGCTACACCTTC. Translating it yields CASSGWTGVNGYTF.